This T cell receptor beta chain comes out of a study of chemoradiotherapy in HPV16-positive cancers. On the study more broadly: Functional T-cell assays on a couple of HPV16-positive patients' cells defined candidate HPV-specific clones and common TCR motifs. General study results and limits: For HPV16-positive patients, expanding HPV-responsive T cells associated with longer recurrence-free survival. During treatment, candidate HPV-specific clones and E7-related motifs expanded in tumor.

Over chemoradiotherapy, repertoires were sampled more than once. Germline CDR1 SQVTM, CDR2 ANQGSEA. Trimming removed 1 base from V and 3 bases from J; junction bases left unmatched: 1. This CDR3 spans 14 amino acids. About this clone itself: Its specificity is unknown.

Sequenced by immunoSEQ multiplex PCR; TCRdb stores in-frame clones only, minus some. Of around 1,300 clones listed, around 83% were seen once; the top ten hold 4% to 6%. Sequencing was performed on tumor tissue, taken from a patient who underwent chemoradiotherapy. J is TRBJ1-2 and V is TRBV29-1; 11 bases fit TRBD1. This sequence was found in a human donor with HPV-associated anogenital cancer. CDR3 nucleotides: TGCAGCGTTGAAGGGACAGGGGGCGACTATGGCTACACCTTC. This gives the protein CSVEGTGGDYGYTF.